This record concerns one T cell receptor beta chain sequence. Its cognate antigen has yet to be identified. The record has no base qualities; no much larger clone is one base away. Via the germline V gene, CDR1 is SGHRS and CDR2 YFSETQ. The CDR3, cysteine through phenylalanine, is 14 amino acids long. The DNA shown is the 42-base CDR3, in frame from base 1. V was cut back by 4 bases and J by 3 bases, leaving a gap of 13 bases between them. This specimen comes from a study of T cells in tuberculosis listed by TCRdb under 2018. About the investigation overall: In the study, CD1B tetramers and high-throughput TCR immunosequencing were combined to characterize T cells specific for the mycobacterial lipid antigen glucose monomycolate (GMM). PBMC from patients with active tuberculosis were archived either before the start of standard anti-tuberculosis treatment or within 7 days of starting that treatment. A South African clinical cohort compared IGRA-negative adolescents, IGRA-positive adolescents with latent tuberculosis and adults with active tuberculosis, 9 to 11 per group.

The sample's time point label, decoded: new active TB diagnosis, blood taken before or within 7 days of starting treatment. Active tuberculosis patients were HIV-seronegative South African adults aged 18 years or older with a new diagnosis. Confirmation of active tuberculosis came from positive sputum smear microscopy and/or a positive M. tuberculosis culture. Unsorted cryopreserved PBMC were immunosequenced, covering on average approximately 90,000 T cells per clinical donor. The immunoSEQ multiplex PCR assay was used to generate TCR libraries, with TCR-beta and/or TCR-alpha/delta assays applied to each sample. The amplified TCR libraries were sequenced using the Illumina high-throughput platform. On the authors' methods: Clustering and dimensionality reduction relied on pairwise TCRdist distances among GMM-specific receptors from T cells that were either sorted ex vivo or expanded in vitro. Each clinical repertoire was assigned a mean NN-distance score, defined as the average TCRdist to the nearest 10% of tetramer-positive reference sequences. To compute GEM TCR motif frequency, the fraction of unique TCRs matching known GEM sequences by V/J usage and CDR3 length was calculated. Linear discriminant analysis with leave-one-out cross-validation, implemented in scikit-learn, was used to classify active tuberculosis. Imported from immuneACCESS, the table was reduced by TCRdb to in-frame sequences with V and J called. These copies leave out some clones; in studies compared against another copy, an unresolved V gene accounts for under half, and the cause of the remainder is not known. The V and J calls and clone size were taken over from that table, and D and trimming were inferred from the DNA. Within this sample are some 30,000 clones, with roughly 86% of them counted one time only. The leading ten clones occupy about 5.5% of the sample.

Points the paper makes about the study in general: Compared with IGRA-negative controls, TCR-alpha repertoires from active tuberculosis had smaller mean NN-distances to GMM-specific TCRs, which suggests clonal expansion of these TCRs. Smaller NN-distances were partly driven by shorter CDR3-alpha lengths in active tuberculosis patients, and statistical significance was not reached for the TCR-beta difference. Clinical samples were selected based on the availability of cryopreserved specimens, with adults included as active tuberculosis cases and adolescents included as controls. Using GEM motif frequencies, a classifier achieved approximately 73% accuracy, whereas a classifier built on the diverse GMM-specific repertoire got to approximately 88% accuracy (AUROC around 0.87).

This TCR came from an adult with tuberculosis. Sequenced here: PBMCs, sampled at tuberculosis diagnosis. The sequence links TRBV5-1 to TRBJ1-1; the best D guess is TRBD1, with 5 bases matching. Read as DNA, the sequence is TGCGCCAGCAGCGTGGACTCAGGGTACACTGAAGCTTTCTTT. Translated, this is CASSVDSGYTEAFF.